The 16 T cell receptor beta chains presented below share a single source sample, sequenced in a study of T cell changes during pregnancy in multiple sclerosis. The assay was immunoSEQ multiplex PCR, and TCRdb's table has in-frame clones only and misses some. The sample contains about 42,000 clones, 84% of which appear only once. The material was CD4+ T cells from peripheral blood mononuclear cells, obtained before pregnancy. These receptors all come from a female donor with multiple sclerosis, enrolled in a pregnancy study.

V and J are TRBV27 and TRBJ1-1; 8 nucleotides line up with TRBD1. The V and J ends lost 6 bases and 3 bases, in that order; junction bases with no gene match: 21. Looked up from germline, CDR1 is MNHEY and CDR2 is SMNVEV (reference sequence). The length of the CDR3 is 19 residues. The CDR3 loop is CASSRPRQGLSVLHTEAFF. For the CDR3, the DNA is TGTGCCAGCAGCCGCCCCCGACAGGGGCTCTCCGTTCTCCACACTGAAGCTTTCTTT.

This clone was recorded once. V gene TRBV14 combines with J gene TRBJ2-7; 7 nucleotides align to TRBD1. The V and J ends lost 1 base and 6 bases, in that order; junction bases with no gene match: 9. Germline V CDR1 and CDR2: SGHDN, FVKESK. The CDR3 has 15 amino acids. The CDR3, as DNA: TGTGCCAGCAGCCAAGGGTGGACAGGCGGTGGCGAGCAGTACTTC. As protein: CASSQGWTGGGEQYF. Supplemented by reference TRBV14 and TRBJ2-7, the full variable domain reads EAGVTQFPSHSVIEKGQTVTLRCDPISGHDNLYWYRRVMGKEIKFLLHFVKESKQDESGMPNNRFLAERTGGTYSTLKVQPAELEDSGVYFCASSQGWTGGGEQYFGPGTRLTVT.

This CDR3 is CASSNFGGAEAKNIQYF. The CDR3 DNA follows: TGTGCCAGCAGCAACTTTGGGGGGGCCGAGGCCAAAAACATTCAGTACTTC. The chain combines TRBV11-1 with TRBJ2-4; D possibly corresponds to TRBD2 (7 bases). The CDR3 is 17 amino acids. The V and J ends lost 5 bases and 1 base respectively, with 18 bases between them. Germline CDR1 reads SGHAT; CDR2 reads FQDESV (reference sequence). Based on the CDR3 plus reference TRBV11-1 and TRBJ2-4, the full variable domain is EAEVAQSPRYKITEKSQAVAFWCDPISGHATLYWYRQILGQGPELLVQFQDESVVDDSQLPKDRFSAERLKGVDSTLKIQPAELGDSAMYLCASSNFGGAEAKNIQYFGAGTRLSVL.

V usage is TRBV5-1 and J usage is TRBJ2-2, with D possibly being TRBD1 (6 bases). V lost 0 bases, J lost 5 bases, and 20 bases lay in between. The CDR3 length is 18 residues. The germline gives CDR1 SGHRS, CDR2 YFSETQ. DNA for the CDR3: TGCGCCAGCAGCTTGGAGATCACAGGGATTGACGGGACCGGGGAGCTGTTTTTT. This sequence encodes CASSLEITGIDGTGELFF.

Only a few counts were recorded for this clone. The rearrangement links TRBV5-8 to TRBJ1-1, with 7 bases that match TRBD1. V trimming: 2 bases; J trimming: 7 bases; junction bases outside the gene matches: 5. This CDR3 has 13 amino acids. Germline-derived CDR1 and CDR2 are SGHTS and YDEGEE. The CDR3 here is CASSFQTGVEAFF. Here the CDR3 DNA reads TGTGCCAGCAGCTTTCAAACAGGGGTTGAAGCTTTCTTT.

This clone occurred once. The CDR3 here is CASSPIGSSGVNTEAFF. The CDR3 DNA sequence: TGCGCCAGCAGCCCTATCGGGTCTTCAGGGGTGAACACTGAAGCTTTCTTT. V usage is TRBV5-1 and J usage is TRBJ1-1, with D possibly matching TRBD1 (6 bases). V was pared by 4 bases and J by 0 bases, with 19 bases between. This CDR3 is 17 amino acids long. CDR1 SGHRS and CDR2 YFSETQ come from the germline V gene.

The J gene is TRBJ2-1, the V gene TRBV9; D is ambiguous. The germline gives CDR1 SGDLS, CDR2 YYNGEE. V lost 2 bases to trimming and J lost 5 bases, with 14 bases between them. The CDR3 extends over 15 amino acids. CDR3: CASSVRPAVNNEQFF. DNA of the CDR3: TGTGCCAGCAGCGTCCGGCCGGCGGTTAACAATGAGCAGTTCTTC. The complete variable domain, with remaining parts taken from reference TRBV9 and TRBJ2-1, reads DSGVTQTPKHLITATGQRVTLRCSPRSGDLSVYWYQQSLDQGLQFLIQYYNGEERAKGNILERFSAQQFPDLHSELNLSSLELGDSALYFCASSVRPAVNNEQFFGPGTRLTVL.

This chain joins TRBV5-4 and TRBJ2-3; 11 bases map to TRBD2. CDR1 and CDR2 from the germline V gene are SGHNT and YYREEE (reference sequence). This CDR3 region has 18 residues. After removal of 4 bases from V and 8 bases from J, the junction contained 18 bases not matched to a gene. CDR3 residues: CASSGPLAGEMSRVTQYF. DNA for the CDR3: TGTGCCAGCAGCGGACCACTAGCGGGAGAAATGTCTCGGGTTACGCAGTATTTT.

The rearrangement uses TRBV5-1 and TRBJ2-5; D remains ambiguous. Between the trimmed V and J ends, which lost 3 bases and 1 base, there was a span of 10 bases. CDR3 length equals 14 residues. CDR1 and CDR2 from the germline V gene are SGHRS and YFSETQ. The CDR3: CASSSIPSQETQYF. CDR3 coding DNA: TGCGCCAGCAGCTCTATCCCCTCCCAAGAGACCCAGTACTTC.

This clone appeared a few times. J is TRBJ1-6 and V is TRBV10-3; D is uncertain. The CDR3 contains 14 residues. Germline V gene data show CDR1 as ENHRY and CDR2 as SYGVKD. With 2 bases removed from V and 9 bases from J, the gap between germline ends came to 11 bases. CDR3 sequence reads: CAISEAPGPSPLHF. The CDR3 DNA reads as TGTGCCATCAGTGAGGCGCCGGGTCCTTCACCCCTCCACTTT.

This sequence joins TRBV25-1 and TRBJ1-3, with D unresolved. CDR3 length: 15 amino acids. V dropped 4 bases and J dropped 3 bases, with 13 bases sitting between them. Germline V gene data show CDR1 as MGHDK and CDR2 as SYGVNS. The CDR3 sequence is CASSGTADRGNTIYF. The CDR3 region has the DNA TGTGCCAGCAGTGGGACTGCTGATCGTGGAAACACCATATATTTT.

V gene TRBV29-1 combines with J gene TRBJ2-1; TRBD1 aligns across 9 bases. There are 12 residues in the CDR3. V lost 7 bases and J lost 8; bases outside the gene matches: 6. Germline V gives CDR1 SQVTM, CDR2 ANQGSEA. The CDR3 bases are TGCAGCGCCGGACAGGGGAGGGATGAGCAGTTCTTC. This sequence encodes CSAGQGRDEQFF.

This clone was observed once. The genes are TRBV19 and TRBJ1-5, with 9 bases matching TRBD1. Germline loops: CDR1 LNHDA, CDR2 SQIVND (reference sequence). Losses at the gene ends were 3 bases for V and 7 bases for J; bases not matched to a gene: 10. CDR3 length: 16 residues. This CDR3 reads CASSIYGTGNGQPQHF. The CDR3 DNA sequence: TGTGCCAGTAGTATTTATGGGACAGGGAATGGCCAGCCCCAGCATTTT.

CDR3 DNA: TGTGCCAGTAGTATAGAAGGAACAGGGGGTTCACCCCTCCACTTT. It encodes CASSIEGTGGSPLHF. The chain is built from TRBV19 and TRBJ1-6; TRBD1 aligns across 8 bases. The CDR3 length is 15 residues. V lost 0 bases to trimming and J lost 9 bases; unmatched junction nucleotides: 4. From germline, CDR1 is LNHDA and CDR2 SQIVND (reference sequence).

The CDR3 nucleotides are TGTGCCAGCAGTTCCATCTCCGGGACAGGGCAAACGACCCAGTACTTC. Amino acids: CASSSISGTGQTTQYF. This chain links TRBV6-8 with TRBJ2-5; 9 bases line up with TRBD1. CDR3 length: 16 residues. Germline values: CDR1 MNHGY, CDR2 SAAAGT. Trimming removed 4 bases from V and 7 bases from J; junction bases left unmatched: 13.

The chain has TRBV7-2 and TRBJ1-1, with TRBD1 as a possible D gene (5 bases). The CDR3 contains 15 residues. Deletions cut 1 base from V and 3 bases from J, with 12 bases between. The germline CDR1 and CDR2 sequences are SGHTA and FQGNSA. The CDR3 loop reads CASSLVGGLDTEAFF. The CDR3 DNA is TGTGCCAGCAGCTTAGTCGGGGGTTTGGACACTGAAGCTTTCTTT. Full variable domain (outside the CDR3, taken from reference TRBV7-2 and TRBJ1-1): GAGVSQSPSNKVTEKGKDVELRCDPISGHTALYWYRQSLGQGLEFLIYFQGNSAPDKSGLPSDRFSAERTGGSVSTLTIQRTQQEDSAVYLCASSLVGGLDTEAFFGQGTRLTVV.